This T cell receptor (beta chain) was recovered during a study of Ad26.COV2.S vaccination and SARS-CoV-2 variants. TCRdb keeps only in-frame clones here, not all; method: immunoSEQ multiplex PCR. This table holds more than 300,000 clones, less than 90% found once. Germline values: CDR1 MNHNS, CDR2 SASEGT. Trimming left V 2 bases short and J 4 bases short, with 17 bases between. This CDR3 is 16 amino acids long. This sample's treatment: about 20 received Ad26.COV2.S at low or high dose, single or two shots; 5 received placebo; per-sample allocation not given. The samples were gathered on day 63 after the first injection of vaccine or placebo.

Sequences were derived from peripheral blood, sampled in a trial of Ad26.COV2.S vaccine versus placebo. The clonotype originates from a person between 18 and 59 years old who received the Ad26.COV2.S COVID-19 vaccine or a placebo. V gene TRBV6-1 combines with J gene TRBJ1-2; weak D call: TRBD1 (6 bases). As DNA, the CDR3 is TGTGCCAGCAGTGAATCAACGGGGGCCCTCGGCTATGGCTACACCTTC. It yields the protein CASSESTGALGYGYTF.